The entry that follows covers one T cell receptor (beta chain) sequence. Its antigen is undetermined. These data belong to a study of identifying expanded T cells in peripheral blood. Here immunoSEQ multiplex PCR was the method, and the copy in TCRdb shows in-frame clones only, minus some. Seen here are about 83,000 clones, approximately 90% observed once, and the top ten hold about 3%. Study-wide findings and caveats: Approximately 2-week clone count variance significantly increased as total template count grew.

The germline V gene has CDR1 SNHLY and CDR2 FYNNEI. CDR3 size: 12 residues. The V end lost 6 bases, the J end lost 4 bases, and 9 bases lay between the germline ends. This chain uses TRBV2 with TRBJ2-5, with unresolved D. This clonotype was obtained from a person between 18 and 75 years old in good health. What was sequenced was blood. The CDR3 reads CASRALGETQYF. The CDR3 DNA sequence: TGTGCCAGCAGGGCACTCGGAGAGACCCAGTACTTC.